The T cell receptor (beta chain) under discussion was sequenced for a study of graft-versus-host responses after intestinal transplantation (dated by TCRdb to the early 2020s). General notes on the study: The transplants that recipients got were multivisceral, liver-intestinal, or isolated intestinal. Anti-thymocyte globulin induction was given to all recipients, followed by maintenance tacrolimus and steroids for 3 to 4 years. Alloreactive clones were identified by sequencing pre-transplant mixed lymphocyte reaction products and comparing them with unstimulated pre-transplant donor and recipient T cells. Donor T cell macrochimerism was defined as a peak of at least 4% donor T cells among recipient peripheral blood mononuclear cells. Bulk TCR-beta CDR3 sequencing was used to track graft-versus-host and host-versus-graft alloreactive T cell clones in the graft, circulation and bone marrow after intestinal transplantation. Rather than being sequenced by the commercial service, samples from a few later patients were sequenced in-house on an Illumina MiSeq and processed with MiXCR. The cohort enrolled 24 intestinal transplant recipients, one of whom was a retransplant, and 3 patients without pretransplant specimens were excluded.

This clone was recorded only once. It has no known antigen specificity. Nothing much larger sits one base from this clone, and base qualities are not available. The study at large found these results: High GvH to HvG T cell clonal ratios were observed in the allografts of patients with donor T cell macrochimerism. GvH clones were detected in recipient bone marrow, and some appeared earlier in ileal mucosa or blood, consistent with an intestinal mucosal origin. Early after transplant, declines in HvG clones were associated with peak levels of circulating GvH clones. The conclusions were limited by the relatively low number and heterogeneity of the intestinal transplant patients.

Libraries were constructed by the immunoSEQ multiplex PCR assay. For most patients, genomic DNA was isolated with the Qiagen DNeasy Blood and Tissue Kit and shipped frozen to Adaptive Biotechnologies for TCR sequencing. For most patients, high-throughput TCR-beta CDR3 sequencing of genomic DNA was performed by Adaptive Biotechnologies. Concerning the study's data processing: TCR sequencing data were retrieved from Adaptive's ImmunoSEQ software for roughly 17 patients, whereas a few other patients were processed with MiXCR and VDJtools. To correct CD4 versus CD8 sorting errors, any sequence found in both subsets at a frequency ratio below 5:1 was removed. CDR3 nucleotide sequences shared by donor and recipient were removed because the origin of these sequences could not be assigned. To count as alloreactive, a clone needed at least 2-fold expansion over unstimulated cells and a minimum CFSE-low frequency of 0.002% (template counts) or 0.001% (read counts). A clone was considered mappable if detected in the sequenced pre-transplant spleen, lymph node, or MLR CFSE-low populations of the donor or recipient. The cumulative frequency of alloreactive clones was calculated as a percentage of all sequences, weighted by copy number. TCRdb provides this immuneACCESS table in a form limited to in-frame rearrangements. Some clones are lacking; in checked studies, under half of them reflect an unresolved V gene, and why the rest are absent is not known. That table supplies the V and J calls and clone size; D and trimming were determined from the DNA. Present in this sample are tens of thousands of clones, just under 95% of which were seen just once. The ten largest clones take up roughly 0.31% of the sample.

Via the germline V gene, CDR1 is SGHRS and CDR2 YFSETQ. From its cysteine to its phenylalanine, the CDR3 spans 12 amino acids. Only the CDR3 DNA stays, 36 bases, in frame from base 1. V lost 1 base and J lost 10 bases; the stretch between them is 9 bases long. The time point label, as the study defines it: cells obtained before transplantation from donor or recipient. CD3+CD4+ and CD3+CD8+ populations were FACS-sorted from unstimulated pre-transplant donor and recipient cells taken from spleen or lymph nodes. This sample comprised unstimulated CD4+ T cells sorted from spleen or lymph node cells, obtained before intestinal transplant. The receptor was derived from a human donor who received an intestinal transplant. The chain couples TRBV5-1 to TRBJ2-1; TRBD2 is a weak D gene call, 6 bases matching. The CDR3 here reads CASSLLREEQFF. The bases read TGCGCCAGCAGCTTGCTGCGGGAAGAGCAGTTCTTC.